This TCR beta chain was retrieved from a study of tissue T cells after allogeneic stem cell transplantation. Whole-study findings and limits: Limitations included a small, clinically heterogeneous cohort and limited sampling depth. Blood and spleen captured only part of the tissue TCR repertoire. The study did not identify alloreactive or antigen-specific tissue TCRs, and some clones might be persisting host cells.

Some clones are missing from TCRdb's copy, which holds only in-frame ones; the method was immunoSEQ multiplex PCR. The sample lists tens of thousands of clones; over 85% were seen once. V dropped 4 bases and J dropped 10 bases, with 13 bases sitting between them. Germline-derived CDR1 and CDR2 are MNHEY and SMNVEV (reference sequence). This CDR3 has 12 residues. Remarks on this clone: As yet, its antigen is unknown.

The sequence was collected from a woman aged 40-69 years who later had graft-versus-host disease after an allogeneic stem cell transplant. The chain joins TRBV27 to TRBJ1-1, with D possibly matching TRBD1 (6 bases). The sequencing here drew on blood, taken before transplantation. The CDR3 sequence is CASSSLEGGAFF. CDR3 DNA: TGTGCCAGCAGTTCCCTCGAGGGGGGAGCTTTCTTT.